These 10 T cell receptor beta chains were sequenced from one sample in a study of early T cells in non-severe SARS-CoV-2 infection. TCRdb reanalysed the 5' RACE reads using MiXCR and keeps one entry per CDR3 protein. Among approximately 58,000 distinct CDR3 sequences listed, 5.5% to 7.5% were seen once. What was sequenced was whole blood. These receptors were collected from an adult who was a healthcare worker with PCR-confirmed SARS-CoV-2 infection or an uninfected control (not recorded which).

This rearrangement joins TRBV5-5 to TRBJ1-2; D perhaps matches TRBD1 (5 bases). V was pared by 5 bases and J by 8 bases, with 16 bases between. The length of the CDR3 is 13 residues. The V gene's germline CDR1 is SGHKS and CDR2 YYEKEE (reference sequence). Here the CDR3 reads CASSSVGVPGYTF. The CDR3 bases are TGTGCCAGCAGTTCGGTGGGGGTGCCCGGCTACACCTTC.

A few counts support this clonotype. V is TRBV2 and J is TRBJ2-2, with 8 bases identical to TRBD1. This CDR3 is built from 14 residues. Germline V gene sequence: CDR1 SNHLY, CDR2 FYNNEI. Germline trimming cut 8 bases from V and 6 bases from J; bases unmatched to any gene: 8. The CDR3 nucleotides are TGTGCCAGCTTTCGGCAGGGGGCGGCCGGGGAGCTGTTTTTT. Translated: CASFRQGAAGELFF. The whole variable domain, remainder taken from reference TRBV2 and TRBJ2-2, is EPEVTQTPSHQVTQMGQEVILRCVPISNHLYFYWYRQILGQKVEFLVSFYNNEISEKSEIFDDQFSVERPDGSNFTLKIRSTKLEDSAMYFCASFRQGAAGELFFGEGSRLTVL.

This clonotype was observed a handful of times. The rearrangement uses TRBV7-2 and TRBJ2-2, with TRBD1 matching 7 bases. V was clipped by 5 bases and J by 5 bases; unmatched bases: 11. Germline V gene lookup returns CDR1 SGHTA and CDR2 FQGNSA. The CDR3 spans 16 residues. DNA for the CDR3: TGTGCCAGCAGCCCGCGGACAGCACAGGGGACCGGGGAGCTGTTTTTT. Protein product: CASSPRTAQGTGELFF.

The V call is TRBV11-2, the J call TRBJ2-7; perhaps TRBD2 as D (7 bases). V was shortened by 1 base and J by 8 bases, with 24 bases between the two germline ends. The CDR3 has 17 residues. Germline V CDR1 and CDR2: SGHAT, FQNNGV. CDR3 region: CASSLAFRSRGPPQQYF. The CDR3 DNA sequence: TGTGCCAGCAGCTTAGCATTCCGGTCGCGGGGGCCTCCCCAGCAGTACTTC.

This clonotype has ten or more counts. This chain connects TRBV20-1 to TRBJ2-7; 15 bases fit TRBD2. V dropped 1 base and J dropped 3; count of bases not matched to a gene: 4. Germline V lookup: CDR1 DFQATT, CDR2 SNEGSKA (reference sequence). The CDR3 covers 16 residues. The CDR3, as DNA: TGCAGTGCTAGAGGGACTAGCGGGGGGGCGGTCTACGAGCAGTACTTC. Translated, it gives CSARGTSGGAVYEQYF.

This clonotype occurred many times. The rearrangement uses TRBV5-4 and TRBJ2-1; D is undetermined. Germline CDR1 is SGHNT and CDR2 is YYREEE (reference sequence). The V end lost 0 bases, the J end lost 0 bases, and 10 bases lay between the germline ends. The CDR3 sequence is 16 residues long. CDR3: CASSLGQASSYNEQFF. The CDR3 coding sequence is TGTGCCAGCAGCTTGGGGCAGGCGAGCTCCTACAATGAGCAGTTCTTC.

This clonotype was seen more than once but under ten times. The rearrangement joins TRBV18 to TRBJ1-1; 9 bases are a match to TRBD1. This CDR3 spans 14 amino acids. The trim removed 6 bases at V and 1 base at J, leaving 3 bases unmatched. The germline V gene encodes CDR1 KGHSH and CDR2 LQKENI. The CDR3 sequence is CASSWDRANTEAFF. CDR3 coding DNA: TGTGCCAGCTCTTGGGACAGGGCGAACACTGAAGCTTTCTTT.

This clonotype was seen many times. This chain uses TRBV6-1 with TRBJ2-7; TRBD1 matches at 9 bases. The CDR3 loop spans 16 amino acids. CDR1 and CDR2 (germline): MNHNS, SASEGT. The ends lost 1 base at V and 5 bases at J; junction bases unmatched: 9. The CDR3 DNA follows: TGTGCCAGCAGTGAAGATCTGGGACAGGGAGGGGACGAGCAGTACTTC. Translation: CASSEDLGQGGDEQYF.

The V gene is TRBV6-4, the J gene TRBJ2-3; perhaps TRBD2 as D (5 bases). The CDR3 is made up of 13 amino acids. The V gene lost 6 bases and the J gene lost 4 bases, with 11 bases spanning the gap. Looked up from germline, CDR1 is MRHNA and CDR2 is SNTAGT. This CDR3 reads CASSGVPADTQYF. The CDR3 DNA sequence: TGTGCCAGCAGCGGGGTCCCTGCAGATACGCAGTATTTT.

The table lists this clonotype with many counts. The chain couples TRBV5-5 to TRBJ2-7; TRBD1 might be the D (5 bases). The CDR3 covers 14 residues. The germline V gene has CDR1 SGHKS and CDR2 YYEKEE (reference sequence). Trimming pared 3 bases from V and 0 bases from J, leaving 10 bases between. In DNA form, the CDR3 reads TGTGCCAGCAGCTCATCAGGGATCTCCTACGAGCAGTACTTC. Its protein is CASSSSGISYEQYF.